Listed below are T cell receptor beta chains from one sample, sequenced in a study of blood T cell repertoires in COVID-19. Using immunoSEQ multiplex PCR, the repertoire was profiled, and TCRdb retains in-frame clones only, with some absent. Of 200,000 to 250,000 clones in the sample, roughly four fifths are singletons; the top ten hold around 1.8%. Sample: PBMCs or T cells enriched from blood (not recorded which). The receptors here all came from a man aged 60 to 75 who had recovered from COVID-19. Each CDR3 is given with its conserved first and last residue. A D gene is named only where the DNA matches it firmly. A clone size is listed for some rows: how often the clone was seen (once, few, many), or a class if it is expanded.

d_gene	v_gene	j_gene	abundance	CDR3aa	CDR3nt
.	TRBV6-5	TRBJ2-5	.	CASRLQDLETQYF	TGTGCCAGCAGGCTCCAGGATCTAGAGACCCAGTACTTC
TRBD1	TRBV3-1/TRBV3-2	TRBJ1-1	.	CASSHPGQGDVKAFF	TGTGCCAGCAGCCACCCGGGACAGGGAGATGTGAAAGCTTTCTTT
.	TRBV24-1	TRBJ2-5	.	CATSGGGETQYF	TGTGCCACCAGTGGGGGGGGCGAGACCCAGTACTTC
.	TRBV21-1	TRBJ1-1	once	CASSKGPRQGRVNTEAFF	TGTGCCAGCAGCAAAGGCCCCCGACAGGGGCGGGTGAACACTGAAGCTTTCTTT
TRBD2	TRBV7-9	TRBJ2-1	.	CASSPRGGDSYNEQFF	TGTGCCAGCAGCCCCCGCGGGGGGGATTCCTACAATGAGCAGTTCTTC
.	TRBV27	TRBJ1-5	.	CASSSSGDPSNQPQHF	TGTGCCAGCAGTTCCTCGGGGGACCCTAGCAATCAGCCCCAGCATTTT
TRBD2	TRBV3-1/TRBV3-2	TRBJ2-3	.	CASSPHPLAGTDTQYF	TGTGCCAGCAGCCCGCACCCCCTAGCGGGCACAGATACGCAGTATTTT
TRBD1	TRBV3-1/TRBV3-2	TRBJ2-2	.	CASSQRTGGTGELFF	TGTGCCAGCAGCCAACGTACAGGGGGGACCGGGGAGCTGTTTTTT
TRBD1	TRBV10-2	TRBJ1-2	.	CASRGQQGFGGYTF	TGCGCCAGCAGGGGCCAACAGGGGTTCGGCGGCTACACCTTC
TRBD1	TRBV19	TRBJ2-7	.	CASSTGQVVGQYF	TGTGCCAGTAGTACGGGACAGGTCGTCGGGCAGTACTTC
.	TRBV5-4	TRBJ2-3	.	CASSFGLARSTDTQYF	TGTGCCAGCAGCTTCGGGCTAGCGCGGAGCACAGATACGCAGTATTTT
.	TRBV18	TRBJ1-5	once	CASSPGASQPQHF	TGTGCCAGCTCACCAGGGGCCTCTCAGCCCCAGCATTTT
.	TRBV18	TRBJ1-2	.	CASSPPSQKLQANYGYTF	TGTGCCAGCTCACCACCGTCCCAGAAATTACAAGCTAACTATGGCTACACCTTC
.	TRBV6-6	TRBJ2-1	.	CASTLAEYNEQFF	TGTGCCAGCACCCTAGCAGAATACAATGAGCAGTTCTTC
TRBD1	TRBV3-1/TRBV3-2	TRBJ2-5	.	CASSLQGGRQETQYF	TGTGCCAGCAGCCTACAGGGGGGTCGCCAAGAGACCCAGTACTTC
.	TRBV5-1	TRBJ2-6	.	CASSLEGAGANVLTF	TGCGCCAGCAGCTTGGAAGGGGCTGGGGCCAACGTCCTGACTTTC
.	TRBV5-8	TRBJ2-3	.	CASSAREGADTQYF	TGTGCCAGCAGCGCCCGAGAAGGAGCAGATACGCAGTATTTT
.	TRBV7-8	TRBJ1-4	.	CASSFPSAGPNEKLFF	TGTGCCAGCAGCTTCCCCTCGGCAGGTCCAAATGAAAAACTGTTTTTT
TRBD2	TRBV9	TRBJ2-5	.	CASSFTSAGGRETQYF	TGTGCCAGCAGCTTCACCTCAGCGGGGGGGCGAGAGACCCAGTACTTC
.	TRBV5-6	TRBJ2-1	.	CASSLAPPQQFF	TGTGCCAGCAGCTTGGCCCCCCCTCAGCAGTTCTTC
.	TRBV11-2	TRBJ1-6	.	CASSSTRGGGNSPLHF	TGTGCCAGCAGCTCCACCCGGGGGGGAGGTAATTCACCCCTCCACTTT
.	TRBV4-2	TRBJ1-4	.	CASSQAGSATNEKLFF	TGTGCCAGCAGCCAAGCAGGATCGGCAACTAATGAAAAACTGTTTTTT
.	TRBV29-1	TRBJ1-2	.	CSVGSGEMGGYTF	TGCAGCGTTGGTTCAGGGGAGATGGGTGGCTACACCTTC
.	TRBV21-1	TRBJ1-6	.	CASSTPERTGHLNSPLHF	TGTGCCAGCAGCACACCGGAGAGGACAGGGCATTTGAATTCACCCCTCCACTTT
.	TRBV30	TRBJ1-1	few	CAWSAPNTEAFF	TGTGCCTGGAGTGCCCCTAACACTGAAGCTTTCTTT
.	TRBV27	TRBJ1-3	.	CASSSSRDSGNTIYF	TGTGCCAGCAGTTCCTCGAGGGACTCTGGAAACACCATATATTTT
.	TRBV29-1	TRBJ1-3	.	CSVGHSSGNTIYF	TGCAGCGTCGGACATAGCTCTGGAAACACCATATATTTT
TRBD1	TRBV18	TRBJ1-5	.	CASSPPEGQLNQPQHF	TGTGCCAGCTCACCACCAGAGGGACAGCTAAATCAGCCCCAGCATTTT
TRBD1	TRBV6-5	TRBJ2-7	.	CASSSDRWVYEQYF	TGTGCCAGCAGTTCGGACAGGTGGGTGTACGAGCAGTACTTC
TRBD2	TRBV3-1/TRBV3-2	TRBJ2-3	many	CASSQSSSGNTDTQYF	TGTGCCAGCAGCCAATCGTCTAGCGGTAACACAGATACGCAGTATTTT
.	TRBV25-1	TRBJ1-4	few	CASSESGDPNEKLFF	TGTGCCAGCAGTGAGTCAGGGGACCCTAATGAAAAACTGTTTTTT
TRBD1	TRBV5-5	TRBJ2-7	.	CASSLDRGPYEQYF	TGTGCCAGCAGCCTGGACAGGGGGCCTTACGAGCAGTACTTC
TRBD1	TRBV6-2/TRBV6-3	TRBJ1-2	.	CASSPPGQTWGYTF	TGTGCCAGCAGTCCCCCGGGACAGACTTGGGGCTACACCTTC
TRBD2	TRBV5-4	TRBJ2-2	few	CASSHNTLAGQGAGELFF	TGTGCCAGCAGCCACAACACCCTAGCGGGACAAGGGGCCGGGGAGCTGTTTTTT
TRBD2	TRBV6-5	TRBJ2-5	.	CASRVAGGGETQYF	TGTGCCAGCAGGGTAGCGGGGGGAGGAGAGACCCAGTACTTC
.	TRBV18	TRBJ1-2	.	CASSVGLDYGYTF	TGTGCCAGCTCAGTGGGGCTCGACTATGGCTACACCTTC